Ten or more counts support the clone carrying this T cell receptor beta chain. The antigen is unknown. The CDR3 has 13 amino acids. V was cut by 5 bases and J by 5 bases, with 12 bases left in between. The source of the PBMCs was approximately 10 ml of fresh peripheral blood. The sample originates from a study of T cells in Graves' hyperthyroidism and ophthalmopathy. Findings and caveats of the study: From stable hyperthyroidism, ophthalmopathy was set apart by a 13 V-J model.

RNA transcripts yielded amplified TCR beta CDR3 regions. A first-round RT-PCR of the TCR CDR3 used the HTBI primer set. From the multiplex PCR reads, TCRdb called clonotypes with MiXCR, one entry per CDR3 protein. The sample consists of around 380,000 distinct CDR3 sequences, roughly 14% of them appearing once. The sequenced sample was blood. The receptor's source is a man in his thirties or forties with Graves' hyperthyroidism that later progressed to Graves' ophthalmopathy. This chain uses TRBV12-3 or TRBV12-4 with TRBJ1-1, with D hard to call. CDR3 in amino acids: CASSPGPGTEAFF. Written as DNA, the CDR3 is TGTGCCAGCAGTCCCGGCCCGGGGACTGAAGCTTTCTTT.